This TCR beta chain derives from a study of T cells in Graves' hyperthyroidism and ophthalmopathy. At the level of the study: Peripheral blood collection took place at initial diagnosis, before any treatment. General study results and limits: Onset of ophthalmopathy came a median approximately 6 months after the model predicted it. Among thyroid clonotypes expanded above 0.001, most also appeared in blood.

The table lists this clonotype with many counts. What it binds is unknown. The hyperthyroidism was newly diagnosed and had lasted under 2 months; the patients were aged 18 to 65. Amplification of TCR beta CDR3 regions was performed using RNA transcripts as template. The primer set for the first-round RT-PCR of the TCR CDR3 was HTBI. TCRdb re-called the multiplex PCR reads through MiXCR, storing one row per CDR3 protein. The profile covers some 510,000 distinct CDR3 sequences, with less than 25% appearing a single time and approximately 25% taken by the ten largest. V shed 6 bases, J shed 2 bases, and the junction held 4 bases outside the gene matches. This CDR3 has 13 amino acids.

Specimen: blood. This chain links TRBV12-3 or TRBV12-4 with TRBJ2-7, with 7 bases matching TRBD1. The receptor was isolated from a man younger than 35 with Graves' hyperthyroidism. The CDR3 region has the DNA TGTGCCAGCAGACAGACAGGGCCCTACGAGCAGTACTTC. It specifies CASRQTGPYEQYF.